This is a list of T cell receptor beta chains from one sample in a study of shared clonotypes between healthy human individuals. The data were produced by immunoSEQ multiplex PCR, yet TCRdb's version contains in-frame clones alone and is incomplete. The sample includes more than 2 million clones, around 95% of them seen just once. Sequencing was carried out using naive CD4+ T cells sorted from blood. The receptors derive from a man between 18 and 35 years old in good health. The CDR3 runs from the conserved cysteine through the conserved F or W. D genes are given only for firm matches. Rows give clone size only sometimes, using once, few, many, or a class for an expanded clone.

NA	TRBV11-1	12	TRBJ1-1	NA	CASTPGGSEAFF	TGTGCCAGCACCCCAGGAGGCTCAGAAGCTTTCTTT
once	TRBV5-4	15	TRBJ1-1	NA	CASSGPWGTDTEAFF	TGTGCCAGCAGTGGCCCTTGGGGGACGGACACTGAAGCTTTCTTT
NA	TRBV2	16	TRBJ1-5	NA	CASSAPGINSNQPQHF	TGTGCCAGCAGTGCGCCGGGGATCAATAGCAATCAGCCCCAGCATTTT
NA	TRBV7-9	12	TRBJ1-3	NA	CASRVSGNTIYF	TGTGCCAGCAGAGTCTCTGGAAACACCATATATTTT
NA	TRBV25-1	16	TRBJ2-3	NA	CASQDTTGGLTDTQYF	TGTGCCAGCCAAGACACAACCGGGGGGCTAACAGATACGCAGTATTTT
NA	TRBV19	14	TRBJ1-2	NA	CASSMIGGIYGYTF	TGTGCCAGTAGTATGATCGGGGGAATCTATGGCTACACCTTC
NA	TRBV10-3	15	TRBJ2-3	NA	CAISVGGTSTDTQYF	TGTGCCATCAGTGTAGGGGGAACGAGCACAGATACGCAGTATTTT
NA	TRBV6-6	16	TRBJ2-5	TRBD1	CASRNGGQGLQETQYF	TGTGCCAGCAGAAACGGAGGACAGGGGCTCCAAGAGACCCAGTACTTC
NA	TRBV5-6	14	TRBJ1-1	NA	CASSLLQRNTEAFF	TGTGCCAGCAGCTTGCTGCAGAGGAACACTGAAGCTTTCTTT
NA	TRBV18	19	TRBJ2-7	TRBD1	CASSPLQLTGTGSSYEQYF	TGTGCCAGCTCACCTCTACAACTCACCGGGACAGGGAGCTCCTACGAGCAGTACTTC
once	TRBV10-3	14	TRBJ2-3	NA	CAIRNKTSTDTQYF	TGTGCCATCCGCAACAAGACTAGCACAGATACGCAGTATTTT
NA	TRBV18	13	TRBJ1-3	NA	CASSGTSGNTIYF	TGTGCCAGCTCGGGGACTTCTGGAAACACCATATATTTT
NA	TRBV7-2	15	TRBJ1-5	NA	CASSDFTTDNQPQHF	TGTGCCAGCAGCGATTTTACAACAGACAATCAGCCCCAGCATTTT
NA	TRBV5-4	14	TRBJ2-7	NA	CASSSPDRTYEQYF	TGTGCCAGCAGCTCTCCTGACAGAACCTACGAGCAGTACTTC
NA	TRBV9	15	TRBJ2-1	TRBD2	CASSVGREAYNEQFF	TGTGCCAGCAGCGTGGGGCGGGAGGCCTACAATGAGCAGTTCTTC
NA	TRBV4-1	17	TRBJ2-2	TRBD2	CASSQEHPLRERGELFF	TGCGCCAGCAGCCAAGAGCATCCCCTGCGGGAGCGGGGGGAGCTGTTTTTT